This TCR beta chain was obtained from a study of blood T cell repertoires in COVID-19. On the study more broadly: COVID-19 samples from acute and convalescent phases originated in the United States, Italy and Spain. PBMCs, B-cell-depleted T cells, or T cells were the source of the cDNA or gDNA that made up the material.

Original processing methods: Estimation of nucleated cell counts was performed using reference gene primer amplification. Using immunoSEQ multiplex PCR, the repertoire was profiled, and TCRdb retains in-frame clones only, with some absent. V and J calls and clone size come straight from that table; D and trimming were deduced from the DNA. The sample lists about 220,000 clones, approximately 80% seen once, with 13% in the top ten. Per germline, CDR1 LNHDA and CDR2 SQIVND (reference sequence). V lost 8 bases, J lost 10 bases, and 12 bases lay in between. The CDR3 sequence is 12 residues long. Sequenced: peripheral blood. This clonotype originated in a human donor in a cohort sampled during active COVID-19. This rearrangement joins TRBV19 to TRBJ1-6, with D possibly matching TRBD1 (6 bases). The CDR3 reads CASSGVGSPLHF. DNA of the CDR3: TGTGCCAGTTCAGGGGTAGGGTCACCCCTCCACTTT.